The 21 T cell receptor beta chains reported below all come from one sample, sequenced in a study of shared T cell receptors in the human thymus. Assay: immunoSEQ multiplex PCR; the TCRdb copy retains only in-frame clones and omits some. The data show about 380,000 clones, with about 95% seen just once and approximately 0.02% held by the top ten. The sample taken for sequencing was thymocytes. Receptors originate from a human donor.

V and J are TRBV7-9 and TRBJ1-5, with 7 bases that match TRBD1. The V gene end was trimmed by 0 bases and the J gene end by 6 bases; junction bases not matched to a gene: 11. This CDR3 region has 17 residues. The germline V gene encodes CDR1 SEHNR and CDR2 FQNEAQ (reference sequence). In nucleotides, the CDR3 is TGTGCCAGCAGCTTAGCGGGCTTGGGACAGTTAGGTCAGCCCCAGCATTTT. Translated: CASSLAGLGQLGQPQHF.

The chain recombines TRBV6-5 with TRBJ1-2; 9 bases are shared with TRBD1. With 3 bases clipped from V and 2 bases from J, the junction kept 7 bases outside the gene matches. The CDR3 is made up of 16 amino acids. The V gene's germline CDR1 is MNHEY and CDR2 SVGAGI. CDR3 bases: TGTGCCAGCAGTTATGGACAGGGGAATGTGAACTATGGCTACACCTTC. Translation: CASSYGQGNVNYGYTF.

The chain recombines TRBV5-1 with TRBJ1-2; no definite D call. V lost 5 bases and J 1 base, leaving 12 bases between the germline ends. Looked up from germline, CDR1 is SGHRS and CDR2 is YFSETQ. This CDR3 comprises 14 residues. The CDR3 loop is CASRVQELNYGYTF. The CDR3 nucleotides are TGCGCCAGCAGGGTCCAGGAGCTTAACTATGGCTACACCTTC.

The J gene is TRBJ2-3, the V gene TRBV6-1; 14 bases fit TRBD2. The CDR3 sequence is 16 residues long. V lost 3 bases, J lost 4 bases, and 3 bases stayed unmatched. Germline loops: CDR1 MNHNS, CDR2 SASEGT. The CDR3 bases are TGTGCCAGCAGTGACGGGACTAGCGGGAGTCCAGATACGCAGTATTTT. It encodes CASSDGTSGSPDTQYF.

This chain links TRBV7-2 with TRBJ2-4; 10 bases align to TRBD2. The CDR3 totals 14 residues. With 5 bases clipped from V and 8 bases from J, the junction kept 6 bases outside the gene matches. The germline V gene encodes CDR1 SGHTA and CDR2 FQGNSA. The CDR3 region is CASSLLGTSDIQYF. For the CDR3, the DNA is TGTGCCAGCAGCCTTTTGGGGACTAGCGACATTCAGTACTTC.

The chain joins TRBV7-4 to TRBJ1-1; D is possibly TRBD1 (5 bases). Trimming removed 5 bases from V and 5 bases from J, with 21 bases in between. Germline lookup yields CDR1 SGHVT and CDR2 SQSDAQ. This CDR3 contains 16 residues. The chain's CDR3 is CASSPRRPPWGTEAFF. As DNA, the CDR3 is TGTGCCAGCAGCCCGAGACGGCCCCCGTGGGGGACTGAAGCTTTCTTT.

This clone was picked up one time. V and J are TRBV6-5 and TRBJ2-5; D possibly corresponds to TRBD1 (6 bases). V gave up 7 bases and J gave up 5 bases, with 17 bases separating them. Germline values: CDR1 MNHEY, CDR2 SVGAGI. This CDR3 spans 14 amino acids. The CDR3 region has the DNA TGTGCCAGCAATACAACAGGGAAGGGGGAGACCCAGTACTTC. Translated, it gives CASNTTGKGETQYF.

The V call is TRBV28, the J call TRBJ2-1, with TRBD2 identical over 13 bases. The junction had 3 bases not matched to a gene; V was cut back by 4 bases and J by 9 bases. Germline loops: CDR1 MDHEN, CDR2 SYDVKM. The CDR3 covers 14 residues. CDR3 sequence reads: CASSSGLAGTEQFF. As DNA, the CDR3 is TGTGCCAGCAGTTCGGGACTAGCGGGAACTGAGCAGTTCTTC.

The rearrangement joins TRBV7-9 to TRBJ2-7, with 8 nucleotides matching TRBD1. CDR1 and CDR2 (germline): SEHNR, FQNEAQ (reference sequence). V shed 3 bases, J shed 1 base, and the junction held 8 bases outside the gene matches. CDR3 length equals 16 residues. In DNA, the CDR3 is TGTGCCAGCAGCTTCCGGACAGGGCGGGAATCCTACGAGCAGTACTTC. As protein: CASSFRTGRESYEQYF.

In this sample, this clone turned up once. The chain couples TRBV5-6 to TRBJ2-7, with 12 bases lining up with TRBD1. In germline, CDR1 is SGHDT, CDR2 YYEEEE. This CDR3 is built from 17 residues. J was trimmed by 7 bases and V by 0 bases; bases with no gene match: 11. The CDR3 DNA follows: TGTGCCAGCAGCTTGGGCGGGACAGGGGGCCCATTAGGGGAGCAGTACTTC. Residues: CASSLGGTGGPLGEQYF.

The rearrangement joins TRBV9 to TRBJ2-1, with a possible D match to TRBD2 (5 bases). This CDR3 is 19 amino acids long. The ends were cut back, 0 bases at V and 2 bases at J, with 21 bases in the middle. In germline, CDR1 is SGDLS, CDR2 YYNGEE. The CDR3 reads CASSVDLQRRPQTYNEQFF. The CDR3 DNA sequence: TGTGCCAGCAGCGTAGACCTCCAGCGGCGACCTCAAACCTACAATGAGCAGTTCTTC.

V and J are TRBV7-9 and TRBJ2-3, with D perhaps TRBD1 (6 bases). CDR1 and CDR2 (germline): SEHNR, FQNEAQ (reference sequence). This CDR3 contains 14 residues. Deletions cut 0 bases from V and 4 bases from J, with 8 bases between. This chain's CDR3 is CASSLARGPDTQYF. CDR3 in DNA: TGTGCCAGCAGCTTAGCCAGGGGACCAGATACGCAGTATTTT.

This clone was observed a handful of times. The chain links TRBV29-1 to TRBJ1-1; 9 bases line up with TRBD1. This CDR3 contains 12 residues. With 6 bases clipped from V and 5 bases from J, the junction kept 4 bases outside the gene matches. Per germline, CDR1 SQVTM and CDR2 ANQGSEA. The CDR3 DNA reads as TGCAGCGTGGGACAGGGATCGACTGAAGCTTTCTTT. Its protein is CSVGQGSTEAFF.

The J gene is TRBJ2-7, the V gene TRBV10-3; 12 positions agree with TRBD1. The CDR3 consists of 19 residues. Germline CDR1 and CDR2: ENHRY and SYGVKD. J was trimmed by 4 bases and V by 6 bases; bases with no gene match: 19. For the CDR3, the DNA is TGTGCCATCAGGCCGGGACAGGGGGCCCTCGACCCTCTCATATACGAGCAGTACTTC. Amino acid sequence: CAIRPGQGALDPLIYEQYF.

The chain couples TRBV25-1 to TRBJ2-1; 12 nucleotides agree with TRBD1. The length of the CDR3 is 15 residues. Germline lookup yields CDR1 MGHDK and CDR2 SYGVNS. Losses at the gene ends were 9 bases for V and 8 bases for J; bases not matched to a gene: 11. CDR3 amino acids: CARPLGTGGIDEQFF. For the CDR3, the DNA is TGTGCCAGACCTTTAGGGACAGGGGGCATCGATGAGCAGTTCTTC.

The genes are TRBV30 and TRBJ2-3; 10 positions match TRBD2. This CDR3 comprises 15 residues. J lost 1 base, V lost 1 base, and 2 bases had no gene match. Germline lookup yields CDR1 GTSNPN and CDR2 SVGIG (reference sequence). The CDR3 DNA is TGTGCCTGGAGTGAAGGGACTAGCGGCACAGATACGCAGTATTTT. Its protein product is CAWSEGTSGTDTQYF.

The J gene is TRBJ2-7, the V gene TRBV25-1; 9 bases match TRBD1. Looked up from germline, CDR1 is MGHDK and CDR2 is SYGVNS. V dropped 1 base and J dropped 3; count of bases not matched to a gene: 7. The CDR3 runs to 16 residues. The CDR3, as DNA: TGTGCCAGCAGTGAATCCGCGGGACAGGGTTTCTACGAGCAGTACTTC. Protein product: CASSESAGQGFYEQYF.

The rearrangement uses TRBV27 and TRBJ2-5; D is ambiguous. The V and J ends lost 3 bases and 0 bases respectively, with 11 bases between them. Germline-derived CDR1 and CDR2 are MNHEY and SMNVEV (reference sequence). The CDR3 runs 15 residues. CDR3 DNA sequence: TGTGCCAGCAGTTTCTCTTTAAGCTACCAAGAGACCCAGTACTTC. Residues: CASSFSLSYQETQYF.

The chain carries TRBV25-1 and TRBJ2-5, with D possibly matching TRBD1 (6 bases). The V gene's germline CDR1 is MGHDK and CDR2 SYGVNS. CDR3 length equals 14 residues. The ends were cut back, 6 bases at V and 2 bases at J, with 13 bases in the middle. In DNA form, the CDR3 reads TGTGCCAGCAGCTTACACAGGGTTCAAGAGACCCAGTACTTC. Amino acid sequence: CASSLHRVQETQYF.

The rearrangement uses TRBV29-1 and TRBJ2-7; D remains unclear. The CDR3 length is 13 residues. Trimming pared 4 bases from V and 6 bases from J, leaving 16 bases between. Germline lookup yields CDR1 SQVTM and CDR2 ANQGSEA. This CDR3 is CSVGQESWTEQYF. The CDR3 DNA reads TGCAGCGTTGGCCAAGAGAGTTGGACCGAGCAGTACTTC.

This chain links TRBV15 with TRBJ1-3; D may be TRBD1 (6 bases). The germline CDR1 and CDR2 sequences are LNHNV and YYDKDF (reference sequence). V was trimmed by 1 base and J by 4 bases, leaving 17 bases between them. This CDR3 spans 17 amino acids. CDR3 in DNA: TGTGCCACCAGCAGAGCCGGGGGGCAGATTGCCGGAAACACCATATATTTT. Translated, it gives CATSRAGGQIAGNTIYF.